Listed here are 18 T cell receptor beta chains from one sample, sequenced in a study of cytomegalovirus exposure and HLA in healthy donors (dated by TCRdb to about 2017). Libraries were prepared through the immunoSEQ multiplex PCR assay. For the multiplex PCR, a mixture combining 60 forward primers for TCR Vbeta segments and 13 reverse primers for TCR Jbeta segments was used. TCRdb re-hosts the immuneACCESS table, in-frame sequences only. Its copies lack some clones; in the studies checked, an unresolved V gene accounts for under half of them, and the cause for the rest is not known. The sample yields under 200,000 clones; about four fifths were counted once. In total, the top ten clones hold about 7.4% of the sample. The source material was PBMCs. These receptors all come from a male donor in good health and CMV-seropositive.

The V gene is TRBV2, the J gene TRBJ1-1, with a tentative D call TRBD1 (6 bases). This CDR3 spans 14 amino acids. Germline V lookup: CDR1 SNHLY, CDR2 FYNNEI. Trimming shortened V by 4 bases and J by 0 bases, and 9 bases separated the two germline ends. CDR3 coding DNA: TGTGCCAGCAGTGTTCAGGGGCTGAACACTGAAGCTTTCTTT. It codes for CASSVQGLNTEAFF.

This chain joins TRBV5-1 and TRBJ2-2, with 7 positions matching TRBD1. Germline V gene sequence: CDR1 SGHRS, CDR2 YFSETQ. V lost 4 bases to trimming and J lost 4 bases; unmatched junction nucleotides: 10. The CDR3 is 16 amino acids. The CDR3 region has the DNA TGCGCCAGCAGCCTCGGGACAGATATTCCCACCGGGGAGCTGTTTTTT. Amino acid sequence: CASSLGTDIPTGELFF. The whole variable domain, remainder taken from reference TRBV5-1 and TRBJ2-2, is KAGVTQTPRYLIKTRGQQVTLSCSPISGHRSVSWYQQTPGQGLQFLFEYFSETQRNKGNFPGRFSGRQFSNSRSEMNVSTLELGDSALYLCASSLGTDIPTGELFFGEGSRLTVL.

The V call is TRBV10-3, the J call TRBJ2-5; D may be TRBD2 (6 bases). The J call may be incorrect, as the DNA end agrees better with TRBJ2-7. The V gene's germline CDR1 is ENHRY and CDR2 SYGVKD. The CDR3 runs 14 residues. CDR3 nucleotides: TGTGCCACGCGGGACGGAAAAAGCTCCTACGAGCAGTACTTC. Translated: CATRDGKSSYEQYF.

The table lists this clone with a count of one. The sample has other DNA sequences that encode this CDR3 too. The V call is TRBV13, the J call TRBJ1-1; TRBD1 is a possible D gene (5 bases). V was shortened by 5 bases and J by 6 bases, with 13 bases between the two germline ends. Germline V gives CDR1 PRHDT, CDR2 FYEKMQ (reference sequence). CDR3 length: 13 amino acids. The CDR3 bases are TGTGCCAGCAGCCCCCAGGGTATCGCTGAAGCTTTCTTT. It encodes CASSPQGIAEAFF.

The chain carries TRBV11-2 and TRBJ1-1; D is unclear. The CDR3 consists of 16 residues. The germline V gene has CDR1 SGHAT and CDR2 FQNNGV. V dropped 1 base and J dropped 0 bases, with 12 bases sitting between them. The CDR3 DNA reads as TGTGCCAGCAGCTTAGGGCGAAGGGAGGTGAACACTGAAGCTTTCTTT. This encodes CASSLGRREVNTEAFF.

V and J are TRBV2 and TRBJ2-1; TRBD2 aligns across 7 bases. From germline, CDR1 is SNHLY and CDR2 FYNNEI. V lost 6 bases, J lost 7 bases, and 9 bases stayed unmatched. The CDR3 is made up of 14 amino acids. For the CDR3, the DNA is TGTGCCAGCAGGGGGTACGGGGGGAGGAATGAGCAGTTCTTC. Protein: CASRGYGGRNEQFF.

This chain joins TRBV11-2 and TRBJ1-5; D gene ambiguous. Germline CDR1 and CDR2: SGHAT and FQNNGV. The V and J ends lost 3 bases and 7 bases respectively, with 10 bases between them. The CDR3 extends over 13 amino acids. CDR3 in DNA: TGTGCCAGCAGCTTCCAGGATACGCAGCCCCAGCATTTT. Translation gives CASSFQDTQPQHF.

The CDR3 DNA sequence: TGTGCCAGCAGTGAACGGGGGGGGGACGAGCAGTACTTC. Its translation: CASSERGGDEQYF. V gene TRBV6-4 combines with J gene TRBJ2-7, with TRBD2 matching 8 bases. J lost 5 bases, V lost 3 bases, and 3 bases had no gene match. The CDR3 totals 13 residues. Germline-derived CDR1 and CDR2 are MRHNA and SNTAGT.

This sequence joins TRBV19 and TRBJ1-4, with 7 bases aligning to TRBD1. The ends lost 7 bases at V and 11 bases at J; junction bases unmatched: 19. Per the germline V gene, CDR1 is LNHDA and CDR2 is SQIVND (reference sequence). The CDR3 spans 16 residues. The CDR3 sequence: CASTVGFQDRSGKLFF. CDR3 coding DNA: TGTGCCAGTACGGTCGGGTTTCAGGACAGGTCGGGGAAACTGTTTTTT. The variable domain in full, completed from reference TRBV19 and TRBJ1-4, reads DGGITQSPKYLFRKEGQNVTLSCEQNLNHDAMYWYRQDPGQGLRLIYYSQIVNDFQKGDIAEGYSVSREKKESFPLTVTSAQKNPTAFYLCASTVGFQDRSGKLFFGSGTQLSVL.

Only a few counts were recorded for this clone. The CDR3 protein is CASIPGQGNEKLFF. The CDR3 coding sequence is TGTGCCAGTATACCGGGACAGGGTAATGAAAAACTGTTTTTT. The chain combines TRBV6-1 with TRBJ1-4, with TRBD1 identical over 9 bases. This CDR3 is built from 14 residues. V gave up 9 bases and J gave up 4 bases; unmatched junction bases: 6. The germline V gene has CDR1 MNHNS and CDR2 SASEGT.

The chain employs TRBV30 and TRBJ1-1, with 9 positions matching TRBD1. V gave up 8 bases and J gave up 0 bases; unmatched junction bases: 1. The CDR3 loop spans 12 amino acids. In germline, CDR1 is GTSNPN, CDR2 SVGIG (reference sequence). CDR3 DNA sequence: TGTGCCGGGACAGGGCTGAACACTGAAGCTTTCTTT. Its translation is CAGTGLNTEAFF.

The rearrangement joins TRBV5-1 to TRBJ2-3; D remains ambiguous. The CDR3 covers 13 residues. The germline V and J ends were trimmed by 3 bases and 0 bases, with 5 bases remaining between them. CDR1 is SGHRS and CDR2 is YFSETQ in the germline V gene. CDR3 region: CASSSLSTDTQYF. As DNA, the CDR3 is TGCGCCAGCAGCTCCCTGAGCACAGATACGCAGTATTTT. Together with reference TRBV5-1 and TRBJ2-3, the CDR3 gives the full variable domain: KAGVTQTPRYLIKTRGQQVTLSCSPISGHRSVSWYQQTPGQGLQFLFEYFSETQRNKGNFPGRFSGRQFSNSRSEMNVSTLELGDSALYLCASSSLSTDTQYFGPGTRLTVL.

The rearrangement joins TRBV7-6 to TRBJ2-1; TRBD2 might be the D (6 bases). The CDR3 length is 16 residues. V lost 3 bases to trimming and J lost 5 bases, with 17 bases between them. The V gene's germline CDR1 is SGHVS and CDR2 FNYEAQ. The CDR3 DNA is TGTGCCAGCAGCTTCAACGGGGAAGGCGGGGACAATGAGCAGTTCTTC. This codes for CASSFNGEGGDNEQFF.

The table lists this clone with a few counts. This chain uses TRBV6-1 with TRBJ1-6, with 8 bases identical to TRBD1. The CDR3 is 16 residues long. The germline V gene encodes CDR1 MNHNS and CDR2 SASEGT. V trimming: 1 base; J trimming: 10 bases; junction bases outside the gene matches: 9. The CDR3 DNA reads TGTGCCAGCAGTGAAGTAGCTACAGGGGGAAGGTCACCCCTCCACTTT. Residues: CASSEVATGGRSPLHF.

The genes are TRBV5-1 and TRBJ1-1; 10 bases map to TRBD1. Trimming at V came to 4 bases and at J to 1 base, leaving 1 base not matched to a gene. The CDR3 covers 14 residues. CDR1 is SGHRS and CDR2 is YFSETQ in the germline V gene. Here the CDR3 reads CASSGTGENTEAFF. In nucleotides, the CDR3 is TGCGCCAGCAGCGGGACAGGGGAGAACACTGAAGCTTTCTTT.

The chain is built from TRBV19 and TRBJ2-2; D may be TRBD2 (6 bases). The V gene lost 2 bases and the J gene lost 5 bases, with 12 bases spanning the gap. Germline V gene data show CDR1 as LNHDA and CDR2 as SQIVND (reference sequence). This CDR3 spans 15 amino acids. CDR3 coding DNA: TGTGCCAGTAGTATATGGGGGGTCCGAACCGGGGAGCTGTTTTTT. Translating it yields CASSIWGVRTGELFF.

The CDR3 sequence: CASSDRADSYEQYF. DNA for the CDR3: TGTGCCAGCTCCGACAGGGCCGACTCCTACGAGCAGTACTTC. V usage is TRBV2 and J usage is TRBJ2-7; 7 positions agree with TRBD1. The CDR3 sequence is 14 residues long. V lost 8 bases to trimming and J lost 0 bases; unmatched junction nucleotides: 7. CDR1 and CDR2 (germline): SNHLY, FYNNEI.

This chain uses TRBV7-3 with TRBJ2-2; tentative D call: TRBD1 (5 bases). CDR1 and CDR2 from the germline V gene are SGHTA and FQGTGA. The CDR3 spans 13 residues. V was shortened by 1 base and J by 9 bases, with 9 bases between the two germline ends. The CDR3 here is CASSLIQGRELFF. The CDR3 DNA is TGTGCCAGCAGCTTAATTCAGGGCCGGGAGCTGTTTTTT.